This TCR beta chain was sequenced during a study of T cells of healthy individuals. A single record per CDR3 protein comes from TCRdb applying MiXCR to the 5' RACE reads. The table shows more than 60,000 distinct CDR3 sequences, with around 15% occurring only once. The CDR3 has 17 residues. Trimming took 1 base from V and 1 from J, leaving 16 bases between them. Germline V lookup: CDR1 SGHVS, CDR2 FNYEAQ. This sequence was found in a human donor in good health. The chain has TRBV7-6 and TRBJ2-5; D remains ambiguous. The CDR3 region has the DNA TGTGCCAGCAGCTTAGATCCCGGCGGCCCCCTCCAAGAGACCCAGTACTTC. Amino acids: CASSLDPGGPLQETQYF.